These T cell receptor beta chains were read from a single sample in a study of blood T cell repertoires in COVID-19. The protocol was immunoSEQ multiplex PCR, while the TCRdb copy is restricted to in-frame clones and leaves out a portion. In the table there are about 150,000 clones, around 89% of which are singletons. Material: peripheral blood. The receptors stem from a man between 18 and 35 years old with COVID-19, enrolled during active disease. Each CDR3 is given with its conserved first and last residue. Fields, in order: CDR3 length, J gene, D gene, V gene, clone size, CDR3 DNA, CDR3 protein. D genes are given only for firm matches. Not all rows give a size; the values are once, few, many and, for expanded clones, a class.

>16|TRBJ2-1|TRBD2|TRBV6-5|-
TGTGCCAGCAGTTACCATCTAGCGGGGGACTACAATGAGCAGTTCTTC
CASSYHLAGDYNEQFF
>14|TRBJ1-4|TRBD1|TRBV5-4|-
TGTGCCAGCAGCCAGACAGGGGGCGAGGAAAAACTGCTTTTT
CASSQTGGEEKLLF
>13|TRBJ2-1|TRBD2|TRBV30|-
TGTGCCTGGAGTTTACTAGGGACTAGGGAGCAGTTCTTC
CAWSLLGTREQFF
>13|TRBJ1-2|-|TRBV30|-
TGTGCCTGTGACAGGACCTCGGGCTATGGCTACACCTTC
CACDRTSGYGYTF
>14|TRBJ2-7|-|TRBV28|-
TGTGCCAGCAGTCCGCCGTTGACAGACGACGCGAAGTACTTC
CASSPPLTDDAKYF
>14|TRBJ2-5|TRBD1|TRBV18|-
TGTGCCAGCTCACTACACAGGGGCCAAGAGACCCAGTACTTC
CASSLHRGQETQYF
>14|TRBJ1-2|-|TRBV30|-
TGTGCCTGGAAATCAGTGACAGCTAACTATGGCTACACCTTC
CAWKSVTANYGYTF
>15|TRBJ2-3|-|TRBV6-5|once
TGTGCCAGCAGCTACAGGGGACTAAGCACAGATACGCAGTATTTT
CASSYRGLSTDTQYF
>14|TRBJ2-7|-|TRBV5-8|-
TGTGCCAGCAGCATGGCGGGGTTGCATTACGAGCAGTACTTC
CASSMAGLHYEQYF
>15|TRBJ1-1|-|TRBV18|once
TGTGCCAGCTCACCATCCGGGGGAGGGAACACTGAAGCTTTCTTT
CASSPSGGGNTEAFF
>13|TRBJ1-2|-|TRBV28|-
TGTGCCAGCAGCAGGTCCCGAAGGGGTGGCTACACCTTC
CASSRSRRGGYTF
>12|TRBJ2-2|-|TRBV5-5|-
TGTGCCAGCAGCTTACTTCCCGGGGAGCTGTTTTTT
CASSLLPGELFF
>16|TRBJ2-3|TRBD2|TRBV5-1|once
TGCGCCAGCAGCCCGGGGAGCGGGAGCGCTGGGGATACGCAGTATTTT
CASSPGSGSAGDTQYF
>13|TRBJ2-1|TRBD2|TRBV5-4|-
TGTGCCAGCAGCTTGCCGGGAGGCAATGAGCAGTTCTTC
CASSLPGGNEQFF
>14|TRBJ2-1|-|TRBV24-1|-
TGTGCCACCAGTGATTTCATTTCGGGGGAAGAGCAGTTCTTC
CATSDFISGEEQFF
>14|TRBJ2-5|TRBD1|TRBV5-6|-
TGTGCCAGCAACAGGGGGAGTAACCAAGAGACCCAGTACTTC
CASNRGSNQETQYF
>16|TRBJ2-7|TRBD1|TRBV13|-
TGTGCCAGCAGCTCGTCCCGGGACAGGGGGGCCTACGAGCAGTACTTC
CASSSSRDRGAYEQYF
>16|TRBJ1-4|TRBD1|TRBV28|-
TGTGCCAGCAGATACTATGGACAGGGGAAGTTTGAAAAACTGTTTTTT
CASRYYGQGKFEKLFF
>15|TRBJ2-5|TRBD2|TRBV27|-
TGTGCCAGCAGTTCCCCAAAGACGGGGGGAGAGACCCAGTACTTC
CASSSPKTGGETQYF
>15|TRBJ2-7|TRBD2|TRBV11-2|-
TGTGCCAGCAGCCAGGGGACTAGCGGCGTTTACGAGCAGTACTTC
CASSQGTSGVYEQYF
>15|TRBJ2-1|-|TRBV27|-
TGTGCCAGCAGTTTATACGTGAGCTCCTACAATGAGCAGTTCTTC
CASSLYVSSYNEQFF
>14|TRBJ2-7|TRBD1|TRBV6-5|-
TGTGCCAGCAGCCCCGGGGGACAGGCCTACGAGCAGTACTTC
CASSPGGQAYEQYF
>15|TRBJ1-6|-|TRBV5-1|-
TGCGCCAGCAAAGACAGGAGCTCCTATAATTCACCCCTCCACTTT
CASKDRSSYNSPLHF
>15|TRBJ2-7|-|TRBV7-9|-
TGTGCCAGCAGCTTAAGGCTGGGCAAAAACTACGAGCAGTACTTC
CASSLRLGKNYEQYF
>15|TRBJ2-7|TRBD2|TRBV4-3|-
TGCGCCAGCAGCCAAGAACTAGCGGAGGCCTACGAGCAGTACTTC
CASSQELAEAYEQYF
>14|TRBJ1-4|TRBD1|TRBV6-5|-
TGTGCCAGCAGTTCCGGGACAGGGGAGGAAAAACTGCTTTTT
CASSSGTGEEKLLF
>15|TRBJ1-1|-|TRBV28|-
TGTGCCAGCAGTTTTGGGAGGGGAGGGGGCACTGAAGCTTTCTTT
CASSFGRGGGTEAFF
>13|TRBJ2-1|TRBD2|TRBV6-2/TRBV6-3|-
TGTGCCAGCAGCCAGACTAGCAACAATGAGCAGTTCTTC
CASSQTSNNEQFF
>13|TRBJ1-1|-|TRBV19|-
TGTGCCAGTAGTATTCAGGGATCCACTGAAGCTTTCTTT
CASSIQGSTEAFF
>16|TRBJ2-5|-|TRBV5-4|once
TGTGCCAGCAGCTCTGCAGCGTCTAAGCCAGAAGAGACCCAGTACTTC
CASSSAASKPEETQYF
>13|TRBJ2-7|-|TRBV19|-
TGTGCCAGTAGTGTACAGGGCGCCTACGAGCAGTACTTC
CASSVQGAYEQYF
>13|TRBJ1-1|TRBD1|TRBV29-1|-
TGCAGCGGTCGACAGGGGACGAACACTGAAGCTTTCTTT
CSGRQGTNTEAFF
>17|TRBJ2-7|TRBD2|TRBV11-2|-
TGTGCCAGCAGCACCCGACTAGCGGGAGGGCCATCGGGCGAGCAGTACTTC
CASSTRLAGGPSGEQYF
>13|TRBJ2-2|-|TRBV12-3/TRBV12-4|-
TGTGCCAGCAGTTCACAGAATTTCCGGGAGCTGTTTTTT
CASSSQNFRELFF
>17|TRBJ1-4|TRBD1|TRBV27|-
TGTGCCAGCAGTGCCAGGACAGGGGCGCGCTTGGAGGAAAAACTGCTTTTT
CASSARTGARLEEKLLF
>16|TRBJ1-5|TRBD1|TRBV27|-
TGTGCCAGCAGTTTGGGGACAGGCTTGGGGGATCAGCCCCAGCATTTT
CASSLGTGLGDQPQHF
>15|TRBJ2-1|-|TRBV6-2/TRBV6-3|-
TGTGCCAGCAGTGACACAGGGAGCTCCTACAATGAGCAGTTCTTC
CASSDTGSSYNEQFF
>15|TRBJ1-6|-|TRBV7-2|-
TGTGCCAGCAGCTTAACAAGGGGCGGTAATTCACCCCTCCACTTT
CASSLTRGGNSPLHF
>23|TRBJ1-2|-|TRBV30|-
-
CAWTPHISVPGVFGRGKFYGYTF
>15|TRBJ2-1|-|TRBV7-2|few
TGTGCCAGCAGCTTAGTTAGCGGAAATTACAATGAGCAGTTCTTC
CASSLVSGNYNEQFF
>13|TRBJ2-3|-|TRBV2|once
TGTGCCAGCAGGGTACTAGTCGCAGATACGCAGTATTTT
CASRVLVADTQYF
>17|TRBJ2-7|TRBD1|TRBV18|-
TGTGCCAGCTCACCACGTTTTGAAGGACAGGGGATCTACGAGCAGTACTTC
CASSPRFEGQGIYEQYF